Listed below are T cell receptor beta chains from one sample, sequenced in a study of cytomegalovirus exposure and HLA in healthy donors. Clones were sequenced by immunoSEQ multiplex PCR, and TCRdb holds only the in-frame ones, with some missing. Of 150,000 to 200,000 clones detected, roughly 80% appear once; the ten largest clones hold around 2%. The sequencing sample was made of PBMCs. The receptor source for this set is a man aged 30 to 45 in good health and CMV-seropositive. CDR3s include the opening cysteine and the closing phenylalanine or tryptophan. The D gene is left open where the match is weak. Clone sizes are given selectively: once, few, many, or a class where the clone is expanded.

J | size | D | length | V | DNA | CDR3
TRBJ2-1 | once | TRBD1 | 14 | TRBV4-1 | TGCGCCAGCAGCCTCCGACAGGGGGAAAATGAGCAGTTCTTC | CASSLRQGENEQFF
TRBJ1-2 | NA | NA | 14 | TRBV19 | TGTGCCAGTAGTTTCCTGGGGGGGCGAGATGGCTACACCTTC | CASSFLGGRDGYTF
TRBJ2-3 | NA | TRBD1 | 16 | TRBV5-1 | TGCGCCAGCAGCTTGGTACCCCAGGGGGCGGAAGATACGCAGTATTTT | CASSLVPQGAEDTQYF
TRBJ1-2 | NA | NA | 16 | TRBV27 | TGTGCCAGCAGTTTAGCTTCAGGGAAATTTTGGTATGGCTACACCTTC | CASSLASGKFWYGYTF
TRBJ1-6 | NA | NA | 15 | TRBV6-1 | TGTGCCAGCAGAAGAGACAGGCCCAGTAATTCACCCCTCCACTTT | CASRRDRPSNSPLHF
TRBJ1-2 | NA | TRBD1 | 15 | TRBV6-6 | TGTGCCAGCAGTTACGTCGGACAGGGCGGCTATGGCTACACCTTC | CASSYVGQGGYGYTF
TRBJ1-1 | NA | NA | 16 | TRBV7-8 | TGTGCCAGCAGCTTAGTTAGGGACATCGGGTCTACTGAAGCTTTCTTT | CASSLVRDIGSTEAFF
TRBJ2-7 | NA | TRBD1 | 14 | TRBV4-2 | TGTGCCAGCAGCTACGGGACAGGGGCCTACGAGCAGTACTTC | CASSYGTGAYEQYF
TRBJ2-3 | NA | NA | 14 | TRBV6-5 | TGTGCCAGCAGTTACTCGACTAGCACAGATACGCAGTATTTT | CASSYSTSTDTQYF
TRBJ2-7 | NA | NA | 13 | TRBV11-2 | TGTGCCAGCAGCCAGACGGGGGCCTACGAGCAGTACTTC | CASSQTGAYEQYF
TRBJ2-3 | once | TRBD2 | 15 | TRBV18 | TGTGCCAGCTCATCAAGGACTAGCGGGGGTTATACGCAGTATTTT | CASSSRTSGGYTQYF
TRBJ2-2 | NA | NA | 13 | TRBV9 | TGTGCCAGCAGCGATGAGGGGGCCGGGGAGCTGTTTTTT | CASSDEGAGELFF
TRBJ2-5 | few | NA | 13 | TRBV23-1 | TGCGCCAGCATCAACTGGTGGTGGGAGACCCAGTACTTC | CASINWWWETQYF
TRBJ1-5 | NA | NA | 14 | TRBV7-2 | TGTGCCAGCAGCCCAAGCGGGGGAAGTCAGCCCCAGCATTTT | CASSPSGGSQPQHF
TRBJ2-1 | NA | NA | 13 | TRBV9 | TGTGCCAGCAGCGTGCAGGGTGGCAATGAGCAGTTCTTC | CASSVQGGNEQFF
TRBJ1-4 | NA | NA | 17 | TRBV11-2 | TGTGCCAGCAGCTCGGAGGCAGAGGGAGGGAGAAATGAAAAACTGTTTTTT | CASSSEAEGGRNEKLFF
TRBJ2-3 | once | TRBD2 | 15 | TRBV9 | TGTGCCAGCAGCGCAACTAGCGGTTCCACAGATACGCAGTATTTT | CASSATSGSTDTQYF